In this sample, the clone carrying this T cell receptor (beta chain) turned up many times. As yet, its antigen is unknown. Generation of TCR cDNA used 5'RACE template switching (which added a universal primer site and UMIs). TCRdb redid the calling of the 5' RACE reads with MiXCR, one entry per CDR3 protein. The data contain about 300,000 distinct CDR3 sequences, around 9.3% of them singletons. The V end lost 4 bases, the J end lost 4 bases, and 11 bases lay between the germline ends. Germline CDR1 and CDR2: MGHDK and SYGVNS. The CDR3 is made up of 15 amino acids. This sample is part of a study of T cells after yellow fever vaccination. Points from the study as a whole: At around 96% for CD4 and approximately 89% for CD8, most primary-vaccination clones showed up again after the booster.

This receptor was obtained from a man in his late teens or twenties who received the YFV17D yellow fever vaccine. The material was CD4+ T cells sorted from PBMCs, obtained 5 days after the yellow fever booster vaccination. The chain combines TRBV25-1 with TRBJ1-6, with D unresolved. The CDR3 bases are TGTGCCAGCAGTGGATCGGGATCTTATAATTCACCCCTCCACTTT. Translated: CASSGSGSYNSPLHF.